Presented here are 31 T cell receptor beta chains from one specimen sequenced in a study of cytomegalovirus exposure and HLA in healthy donors (dated by TCRdb to about 2017). Receptor amplification or capture employed the immunoSEQ multiplex PCR assay. A mixture of 60 forward primers for TCR Vbeta segments and 13 reverse primers for TCR Jbeta segments was used in the multiplex PCR. The clones in this table, taken by TCRdb from immuneACCESS, are in-frame only. Not every clone is retained; where verified, under half of the shortfall comes from an unresolved V gene, and the cause of the rest is unknown. This sample has 81,000 or so clones in its table, and around 80% of those were observed once. Approximately 3% of the sample rests with the top ten. The sequenced sample was PBMCs. These receptors were collected from a man aged 50-60 years in good health and CMV-seropositive.

The DNA of the CDR3 is TGTGCCAGCAGCTCCCCGGACAGCTACGAGCAGTACTTC. Amino acids: CASSSPDSYEQYF. This sequence joins TRBV11-3 and TRBJ2-7, with a possible D match to TRBD1 (6 bases). Germline V gene sequence: CDR1 SGHNT, CDR2 YENEEA. V dropped 4 bases and J dropped 3 bases, with 10 bases sitting between them. CDR3 size: 13 residues.

The chain recombines TRBV6-1 with TRBJ2-1; 9 nucleotides agree with TRBD1. V gave up 2 bases and J gave up 6 bases; unmatched junction bases: 5. The germline CDR1 and CDR2 sequences are MNHNS and SASEGT. The CDR3 runs 15 residues. The CDR3 is CASSERDRESNEQFF. In DNA, the CDR3 is TGTGCCAGCAGTGAAAGGGACAGGGAGAGCAATGAGCAGTTCTTC.

The chain uses TRBV9 and TRBJ2-1; 9 bases map to TRBD2. Germline CDR1 reads SGDLS; CDR2 reads YYNGEE. With V trimmed by 3 bases and J by 6 bases, 10 bases remained unmatched. This CDR3 comprises 16 residues. In nucleotides, the CDR3 is TGTGCCAGCAGCGGCAGTAGCGGGAGAAACTCCAATGAGCAGTTCTTC. Translation gives CASSGSSGRNSNEQFF.

This clone was detected only a few times. This chain uses TRBV11-1 with TRBJ2-7; D perhaps matches TRBD1 (7 bases). Trimming stripped 5 bases from V and 4 bases from J, with 18 bases between. Germline CDR1 reads SGHAT; CDR2 reads FQDESV (reference sequence). The CDR3 is made up of 15 amino acids. The CDR3 loop is CASSPQRAGGYEQYF. In DNA, the CDR3 is TGTGCCAGCAGCCCCCAGCGGGCAGGGGGATACGAGCAGTACTTC.

The V and J genes are TRBV4-1 and TRBJ2-1, with D tentatively TRBD2 (6 bases). V dropped 0 bases and J dropped 2 bases, with 14 bases sitting between them. Per germline, CDR1 MGHRA and CDR2 YSYEKL. The CDR3 is 17 residues long. The DNA of the CDR3 is TGCGCCAGCAGCCAAGAACAAACGCGCGGGACCTACAATGAGCAGTTCTTC. Translating gives CASSQEQTRGTYNEQFF.

The genes are TRBV9 and TRBJ2-5, with 11 bases identical to TRBD2. The germline CDR1 and CDR2 sequences are SGDLS and YYNGEE. Germline trimming cut 3 bases from V and 5 bases from J; bases unmatched to any gene: 15. The CDR3 extends over 18 amino acids. This CDR3 reads CASSAMGRGVAGGETQYF. CDR3 coding DNA: TGTGCCAGCAGCGCCATGGGGAGAGGGGTAGCGGGAGGGGAGACCCAGTACTTC.

The gene calls are TRBV4-1 and TRBJ2-7; 7 bases line up with TRBD2. CDR3 size: 15 residues. V was pared by 0 bases and J by 2 bases, with 4 bases of the junction left unmatched. Per the germline V gene, CDR1 is MGHRA and CDR2 is YSYEKL. The CDR3 protein is CASSQDQRDPYEQYF. In DNA form, the CDR3 reads TGCGCCAGCAGCCAAGATCAGCGGGACCCCTACGAGCAGTACTTC.

The V gene is TRBV18, the J gene TRBJ1-1; unclear D gene. Trimming stripped 3 bases from V and 3 bases from J, with 11 bases between. Germline lookup yields CDR1 KGHSH and CDR2 LQKENI. The length of the CDR3 is 14 residues. The CDR3 spells CASSPSRGDTEAFF. The CDR3 DNA sequence: TGTGCCAGCTCACCTTCCCGCGGGGACACTGAAGCTTTCTTT.

The rearrangement joins TRBV11-3 to TRBJ2-7, with a weak D call TRBD2 (5 bases). V was shortened by 1 base and J by 6 bases, with 13 bases between the two germline ends. CDR1 is SGHNT, CDR2 YENEEA, per germline. The length of the CDR3 is 14 residues. CDR3: CASSLAPLGVEQYF. DNA of the CDR3: TGTGCCAGCAGCTTAGCTCCACTAGGAGTCGAGCAGTACTTC.

The chain employs TRBV27 and TRBJ2-1, with 11 bases lining up with TRBD2. The CDR3 is 14 amino acids. Germline CDR1 and CDR2: MNHEY and SMNVEV (reference sequence). Losses at the gene ends were 6 bases for V and 5 bases for J; bases not matched to a gene: 3. CDR3 nucleotides: TGTGCCAGCAGACTAGCGGGAGTGGACAATGAGCAGTTCTTC. Amino acid sequence: CASRLAGVDNEQFF.

This chain connects TRBV7-2 to TRBJ2-7; D unresolved. V was shortened by 4 bases and J by 4 bases, with 8 bases between the two germline ends. Germline CDR1 is SGHTA and CDR2 is FQGNSA. This CDR3 is built from 12 residues. Here the CDR3 reads CASSSPKYEQYF. The CDR3 nucleotides read TGTGCCAGCAGCTCACCTAAGTACGAGCAGTACTTC.

CDR3 residues: CASSLGQGSVYNEQFF. CDR3 sequence (DNA): TGCGCCAGCAGCTTGGGACAGGGCTCGGTATACAATGAGCAGTTCTTC. The chain has TRBV5-1 and TRBJ2-1; TRBD1 agrees at 7 bases. The CDR3 has 16 residues. The V gene's germline CDR1 is SGHRS and CDR2 YFSETQ. The junction had 7 bases not matched to a gene; V was cut back by 0 bases and J by 4 bases.

This clone was detected a few times. As DNA, the CDR3 is TGTGCCATCGCCCCCGGGCGGGCAGATACGCAGTATTTT. Protein sequence: CAIAPGRADTQYF. The gene calls are TRBV19 and TRBJ2-3; TRBD2 might be the D (5 bases). Germline values: CDR1 LNHDA, CDR2 SQIVND (reference sequence). The CDR3 has 13 amino acids. V shed 10 bases and J shed 4 bases, with 15 bases lying between them.

This sequence joins TRBV7-2 and TRBJ1-5, with 10 nucleotides matching TRBD1. CDR1 and CDR2 from the germline V gene are SGHTA and FQGNSA. The CDR3 runs to 18 residues. The V and J ends lost 3 bases and 3 bases, in that order; junction bases with no gene match: 11. This chain's CDR3 is CASSFLTGGAGANQPQHF. DNA of the CDR3: TGTGCCAGCAGCTTCCTGACAGGGGGCGCGGGTGCCAATCAGCCCCAGCATTTT. Variable domain in full (rest from reference TRBV7-2 and TRBJ1-5): GAGVSQSPSNKVTEKGKDVELRCDPISGHTALYWYRQSLGQGLEFLIYFQGNSAPDKSGLPSDRFSAERTGGSVSTLTIQRTQQEDSAVYLCASSFLTGGAGANQPQHFGDGTRLSIL.

The rearrangement joins TRBV20-1 to TRBJ1-2; possible D gene TRBD1, 5 bases. V was trimmed by 6 bases and J by 6 bases, leaving 11 bases between them. This CDR3 has 11 residues. CDR1 DFQATT and CDR2 SNEGSKA come from the germline V gene (reference sequence). CDR3 DNA: TGCAGTGCAGAAGGGGTGGATGGCTACACCTTC. Protein: CSAEGVDGYTF.

V and J are TRBV12-5 and TRBJ2-1; 10 bases match TRBD2. V trimming: 0 bases; J trimming: 8 bases; junction bases outside the gene matches: 10. Germline CDR1 reads LGHNT; CDR2 reads FRNRAP. There are 17 residues in the CDR3. The CDR3, as DNA: TGTGCTAGTGGTTTGGTCCCTAGCGGGAGCGGCGGCGATGAGCAGTTCTTC. Its protein is CASGLVPSGSGGDEQFF. Complete variable domain (other parts from reference TRBV12-5 and TRBJ2-1): DARVTQTPRHKVTEMGQEVTMRCQPILGHNTVFWYRQTMMQGLELLAYFRNRAPLDDSGMPKDRFSAEMPDATLATLKIQPSEPRDSAVYFCASGLVPSGSGGDEQFFGPGTRLTVL.

This chain links TRBV28 with TRBJ1-6; D possibly corresponds to TRBD1 (5 bases). The germline CDR1 and CDR2 sequences are MDHEN and SYDVKM. V lost 7 bases and J 4 bases, leaving 14 bases between the germline ends. The CDR3 has 15 residues. The chain's CDR3 is CASTSGGEYNSPLHF. The CDR3 nucleotides are TGTGCCAGCACCTCTGGGGGGGAGTATAATTCACCCCTCCACTTT.

This rearrangement joins TRBV15 to TRBJ1-1, with D unclear. The CDR3 sequence is 15 residues long. V lost 1 base, J lost 2 bases, and 11 bases lay in between. In germline, CDR1 is LNHNV, CDR2 YYDKDF (reference sequence). The CDR3 bases are TGTGCCACCAGCAGAGCCCCCGGGAGAAACACTGAAGCTTTCTTT. The encoded protein is CATSRAPGRNTEAFF.

In its sample, this clone was seen a few times. The V gene is TRBV7-9, the J gene TRBJ2-6, with D possibly TRBD1 on 7 matching bases. The length of the CDR3 is 17 residues. Looked up from germline, CDR1 is SEHNR and CDR2 is FQNEAQ (reference sequence). Trimming removed 3 bases at V and 4 bases at J, with 16 bases between. The CDR3 DNA follows: TGTGCCAGCAGCTTTCTCACAGGGGCGGGAGGGGCCAACGTCCTGACTTTC. It translates to CASSFLTGAGGANVLTF.

J is TRBJ2-7 and V is TRBV7-2; D uncertain. The CDR3 runs 14 residues. Germline CDR1 is SGHTA and CDR2 is FQGNSA. V was pared by 4 bases and J by 4 bases, with 14 bases between. The CDR3 sequence: CASSSNTLSYEQYF. The CDR3 DNA follows: TGTGCCAGCAGCTCCAACACCCTTTCTTACGAGCAGTACTTC. The whole variable domain, filled in from reference TRBV7-2 and TRBJ2-7, reads GAGVSQSPSNKVTEKGKDVELRCDPISGHTALYWYRQSLGQGLEFLIYFQGNSAPDKSGLPSDRFSAERTGGSVSTLTIQRTQQEDSAVYLCASSSNTLSYEQYFGPGTRLTVT.

This clone was detected a few times. The V gene is TRBV6-1, the J gene TRBJ2-7; 9 nucleotides agree with TRBD1. The CDR3 totals 15 residues. The trim removed 3 bases at V and 4 bases at J, leaving 7 bases unmatched. From germline, CDR1 is MNHNS and CDR2 SASEGT. The CDR3: CASSESDRGGYEQYF. Written as DNA, the CDR3 is TGTGCCAGCAGTGAGTCGGACAGGGGAGGGTACGAGCAGTACTTC.

This clone was seen only a few times. The CDR3 here is CASTDSGGSYNEQFF. The CDR3, as DNA: TGTGCCAGCACCGATAGCGGGGGCTCCTACAATGAGCAGTTCTTC. V and J are TRBV7-9 and TRBJ2-1; TRBD2 matches at 9 bases. Trimming cost V 7 bases and J 0 bases; bases outside gene matches: 4. The CDR3 is 15 residues long. The germline CDR1 and CDR2 sequences are SEHNR and FQNEAQ (reference sequence).

V is TRBV10-2 and J is TRBJ2-1, with TRBD1 matching over 9 bases. The CDR3 totals 14 residues. CDR1 is WSHSY and CDR2 is SAAADI in the germline V gene. V shed 3 bases and J 6 bases; nucleotides not matched to a gene: 3. CDR3 nucleotide sequence: TGCGCCAGCAGTGAACTGGACAGGGGCAATGAGCAGTTCTTC. It encodes CASSELDRGNEQFF.

The chain uses TRBV29-1 and TRBJ2-5; TRBD2 is a possible D gene (6 bases). The CDR3 is 14 amino acids. Between the trimmed V and J ends, which lost 7 bases and 4 bases, there was a span of 19 bases. Germline V gene sequence: CDR1 SQVTM, CDR2 ANQGSEA. The CDR3 region has the DNA TGCAGCGGTCGTTCCGGGGCGCGGGGAGAGACCCAGTACTTC. Translating gives CSGRSGARGETQYF.

J is TRBJ2-7 and V is TRBV4-1; 10 bases are shared with TRBD2. The ends lost 0 bases at V and 0 bases at J; junction bases unmatched: 8. CDR3 length equals 18 residues. Germline CDR1 and CDR2: MGHRA and YSYEKL. As DNA, the CDR3 is TGCGCCAGCAGCCAAGAGCTCCTAGCGGGGGCCCCCTCCTACGAGCAGTACTTC. Encoded protein: CASSQELLAGAPSYEQYF.

The chain joins TRBV14 to TRBJ2-1; TRBD1 aligns across 11 bases. The CDR3 has 17 amino acids. The V gene end was trimmed by 0 bases and the J gene end by 7 bases; junction bases not matched to a gene: 8. The germline gives CDR1 SGHDN, CDR2 FVKESK. The CDR3 region has the DNA TGTGCCAGCAGCCAAGACTTCGGACAGGGGGCTGTGAATGAGCAGTTCTTC. Translating gives CASSQDFGQGAVNEQFF.

This chain's CDR3 is CASSMPMVARRTQYF. The CDR3 DNA is TGTGCCAGTAGTATGCCCATGGTAGCTCGGAGGACGCAGTATTTT. The V call is TRBV19, the J call TRBJ2-3; the D gene is possibly TRBD2 (5 bases). Trimming removed 3 bases from V and 9 bases from J, with 19 bases in between. Per germline, CDR1 LNHDA and CDR2 SQIVND (reference sequence). The CDR3 is 15 residues long.

This clone was seen only once. This specimen includes other DNA sequences encoding the same CDR3. Here the CDR3 DNA reads TGTGCCAGTAGTATTCGATCGGGGTATAGTAATCAGCCCCAGCATTTT. Translated: CASSIRSGYSNQPQHF. This rearrangement joins TRBV19 to TRBJ1-5; D remains ambiguous. The V gene's germline CDR1 is LNHDA and CDR2 SQIVND (reference sequence). The CDR3 is 16 amino acids. V lost 3 bases to trimming and J lost 4 bases, with 16 bases between them.

This clone was counted a single time. The chain employs TRBV6-4 and TRBJ2-3, with 9 bases fitting TRBD1. The CDR3 spans 16 residues. V trimming: 2 bases; J trimming: 2 bases; junction bases outside the gene matches: 5. Germline V gene lookup returns CDR1 MRHNA and CDR2 SNTAGT. In nucleotides, the CDR3 is TGTGCCAGCAGTGACGCCGGGACAGGGCCCACAGATACGCAGTATTTT. This codes for CASSDAGTGPTDTQYF.

The chain has TRBV5-1 and TRBJ2-3; the match to TRBD2 covers 8 bases. The ends lost 3 bases at V and 2 bases at J; junction bases unmatched: 2. The CDR3 consists of 14 residues. Looked up from germline, CDR1 is SGHRS and CDR2 is YFSETQ. CDR3 DNA: TGCGCCAGCAGCTCACTAGCGGCCACAGATACGCAGTATTTT. Translation: CASSSLAATDTQYF.

The chain combines TRBV9 with TRBJ2-3, with 14 positions matching TRBD2. The ends lost 0 bases at V and 3 bases at J; junction bases unmatched: 3. The CDR3 extends over 17 amino acids. CDR1 is SGDLS and CDR2 is YYNGEE in the germline V gene. DNA for the CDR3: TGTGCCAGCAGCGTAGCGACTAGCGGGAGGGGAACAGATACGCAGTATTTT. Its translation is CASSVATSGRGTDTQYF.